The sequence of this TCR beta chain was determined in a study of neurological immune-mediated disorders. Study-wide results and limits: Whereas HTLV-1-associated myelopathy showed the most TCR clonal expansion, multiple sclerosis showed the least, with levels below those of healthy controls.

Documented time point: longitudinal time-point 2. The authors obtained over 160 million TCR-beta sequences from 15-18 subjects per sequencing run. MiXCR, applied by TCRdb to the 5' RACE reads, yields one record per CDR3 protein. The profile shows tens of thousands of distinct CDR3 sequences, around an eighth of them singletons. This clonotype was counted many times. The antigen remains undetermined. Germline CDR1 reads SGHVS; CDR2 reads FNYEAQ. CDR3 length: 16 amino acids. Deletions cut 5 bases from V and 2 bases from J, with 18 bases between. V and J are TRBV7-6 and TRBJ2-5; D tentatively fits TRBD1 or TRBD2 (5 bases each). The sample consisted of PBMCs. This sequence originates from a woman in her forties in good health. In DNA, the CDR3 is TGTGCCAGCAGCCTCATAGGGACGTTAGAACAAGAGACCCAGTACTTC. Its translation is CASSLIGTLEQETQYF.